This TCR beta chain was captured by sequencing in a study of cytomegalovirus exposure and HLA in healthy donors. The PCR made use of 60 Vbeta and 13 Jbeta primers. Repertoires were generated with immunoSEQ multiplex PCR, while TCRdb's copy carries only in-frame clones and drops some. The sample yields about 140,000 clones, about four fifths seen once. This CDR3 comprises 17 residues. Germline trimming cut 5 bases from V and 5 bases from J; bases unmatched to any gene: 16. Germline V gene data show CDR1 as SGHAT and CDR2 as FQNNGV. The sample was PBMCs. The V call is TRBV11-2, the J call TRBJ2-7; 9 nucleotides align to TRBD1. This clonotype was sampled from a man aged 30-40 years in good health and CMV-seronegative. This chain's CDR3 is CASSLPTLPGQGHEQYF. CDR3 nucleotide sequence: TGTGCCAGCAGCCTGCCCACTCTTCCGGGACAGGGTCACGAGCAGTACTTC.